These 13 T cell receptor beta chains were sequenced from one sample in a study of metastatic and nonmetastatic thyroid tumors. TCRdb reanalyzed the PCR reads via MiXCR. The sample consists of tens of thousands of clones, about 3.8% of them appearing once. Patients were all untreated before their thyroid surgery. Material: blood. These TCRs come from a female donor with papillary thyroid cancer or a benign thyroid nodule (not recorded which). Some clones in this sample may be carry-over from other donors' samples.

In this sample, this clone turned up many times. This chain uses TRBV20-1 with TRBJ2-2, with D possibly TRBD1 on 6 matching bases. The CDR3 covers 14 residues. The germline V gene has CDR1 DFQATT and CDR2 SNEGSKA (reference sequence). Trimming left V 5 bases short and J 2 bases short, with 12 bases between. Written as DNA, the CDR3 is TGCAGTGCTGCCCAAGGGGGTAACACCGGGGAGCTGTTTTTT. Translating gives CSAAQGGNTGELFF.

About this clone itself: A much larger clone differs by one base, so this may be a read error. The identical CDR3 is also encoded by other nucleotide sequences in the sample. This sequence joins TRBV30 and TRBJ1-6; perhaps TRBD1 as D (6 bases). The CDR3 extends over 13 amino acids. Trimming removed 2 bases at V and 7 bases at J, with 9 bases between. Germline V gene data show CDR1 as GTSNPN and CDR2 as SVGIG (reference sequence). CDR3 nucleotide sequence: TGTGCCTGGAGTCCTCAGGGGAATTCACCCCTCCACTTT. Amino acid sequence: CAWSPQGNSPLHF.

This clone occurred a few times. With a much larger clone just one base away, this may be a read error. It is likely a read error, because the conserved phenylalanine at the end of the CDR3 is missing. The same CDR3 can be traced to other DNA sequences in this sample. This chain joins TRBV12-3 or TRBV12-4 and TRBJ1-2; perhaps TRBD1 as D (6 bases). This CDR3 comprises 14 residues. The chain's CDR3 is CASSPRAGADGYTS. CDR3 coding DNA: TGTGCAAGTAGCCCCAGGGCAGGGGCCGATGGCTACACCTCC.

This clone has at least ten counts. V usage is TRBV3-1 and J usage is TRBJ1-2; 8 bases align to TRBD1. V dropped 4 bases and J dropped 3; count of bases not matched to a gene: 4. The germline gives CDR1 LGHDT, CDR2 YNNKEL (reference sequence). The CDR3 sequence is 14 residues long. CDR3 region: CASSPRQGHYGYTF. CDR3 DNA sequence: TGTGCCAGCAGCCCCAGACAGGGGCACTATGGCTACACCTTC.

The V and J genes are TRBV30 and TRBJ2-1; 9 bases map to TRBD2. With V trimmed by 8 bases and J by 1 base, 12 bases remained unmatched. The CDR3 consists of 16 residues. Germline CDR1 reads GTSNPN; CDR2 reads SVGIG (reference sequence). The CDR3 region has the DNA TGTGCCCGCACCCCCGGGACTAGCAATTCCTACAATGAGCAGTTCTTC. As protein: CARTPGTSNSYNEQFF.

This clone appeared a single time. A read error is possible here, since a much larger clone lies one base away. The chain has TRBV18 and TRBJ1-3; perhaps TRBD1 as D (6 bases). V dropped 3 bases and J dropped 6 bases, with 18 bases sitting between them. CDR3 length: 16 residues. Looked up from germline, CDR1 is KGHSH and CDR2 is LQKENI. The CDR3, as DNA: TGTGCCAGCTCACCCGCGGGGGGCGCCGGGACAAACACCATATATTTT. Protein sequence: CASSPAGGAGTNTIYF.

There are many counts of this clone. The chain is built from TRBV24-1 and TRBJ2-1; D possibly corresponds to TRBD1 (6 bases). The ends were cut back, 7 bases at V and 12 bases at J, with 21 bases in the middle. The CDR3 extends over 14 amino acids. Germline CDR1 KGHDR, CDR2 SFDVKD. The CDR3 nucleotides are TGTGCCACCAGCCCGGGACAAGGGATAAGGGGGCAGTTCTTC. This translates into CATSPGQGIRGQFF.

This clone was seen at least ten times. A read error is possible here, since a much larger clone lies one base away. In DNA, the CDR3 is TGTGCCAGCAGCTTATACAGGGGCCCGAACCCAACGAATGGCTACACCTTC. As protein: CASSLYRGPNPTNGYTF. The chain employs TRBV6-5 and TRBJ1-2; TRBD1 agrees at 7 bases. The CDR3 runs 17 residues. Germline CDR1 and CDR2: MNHEY and SVGAGI. With V trimmed by 6 bases and J by 6 bases, 19 bases remained unmatched.

This clone occurred many times. The genes are TRBV24-1 and TRBJ2-2; the D gene is possibly TRBD2 (5 bases). Germline lookup yields CDR1 KGHDR and CDR2 SFDVKD. V lost 4 bases to trimming and J lost 1 base, with 15 bases between them. The CDR3 has 17 residues. CDR3 nucleotide sequence: TGTGCCACCAGTGACTGGATCTGGGGAGAGAACACCGGGGAGCTGTTTTTT. Protein sequence: CATSDWIWGENTGELFF.

This clone has ten or more counts. Other DNA sequences in this sample translate to the same CDR3. This chain connects TRBV12-3 or TRBV12-4 to TRBJ2-7, with 7 bases matching TRBD2. This CDR3 has 14 amino acids. Trimming took 2 bases from V and 6 from J; bases not matched to a gene: 7. CDR3 DNA sequence: TGTGCCAGCAGTTTAACGGGGGGAGGTCTCGAGCAGTACTTC. The encoded protein is CASSLTGGGLEQYF.

This clone was observed at least ten times. The chain employs TRBV28 and TRBJ2-4; 10 positions match TRBD2. The CDR3 consists of 17 residues. The junction had 10 bases not matched to a gene; V was cut back by 6 bases and J by 2 bases. Looked up from germline, CDR1 is MDHEN and CDR2 is SYDVKM. The CDR3 DNA sequence: TGTGCCAGCAGCCCGGGACTAGCGAGCGGTCCCAAAAACATTCAGTACTTC. Protein sequence: CASSPGLASGPKNIQYF.

This clone was counted ten times or more. V is TRBV4-1 and J is TRBJ1-3; D unresolved. Deletions cut 1 base from V and 1 base from J, with 11 bases between. The CDR3 has 16 amino acids. Per the germline V gene, CDR1 is MGHRA and CDR2 is YSYEKL. For the CDR3, the DNA is TGCGCCAGCAGCCAAGCGGCAGCCGGATCTGGAAACACCATATATTTT. Amino acids: CASSQAAAGSGNTIYF.

This clone was recorded at least ten times. Additional DNA sequences in this sample encode the identical CDR3. The J gene is TRBJ2-2, the V gene TRBV7-9; perhaps TRBD1 as D (6 bases). Germline lookup yields CDR1 SEHNR and CDR2 FQNEAQ (reference sequence). The CDR3 spans 16 residues. V was cut by 0 bases and J by 2 bases, with 10 bases left in between. CDR3 in DNA: TGTGCCAGCAGCTTAGCGACAGGTTCAAACACCGGGGAGCTGTTTTTT. Its translation: CASSLATGSNTGELFF.